The 2 T cell receptor beta chains given below trace back to one sample, sequenced in a study of cytomegalovirus exposure and HLA in healthy donors. Primers for the PCR totalled 60 Vbeta and 13 Jbeta. Data came from immunoSEQ multiplex PCR; TCRdb stores just in-frame clones and leaves some out. The table has 180,000 or so clones, approximately 65% seen once; the top ten hold roughly 2.9%. The specimen was PBMCs. Receptors were obtained from a man aged 35 to 55 in good health and CMV-seronegative.

The gene calls are TRBV5-8 and TRBJ2-7; possibly TRBD2 for D (7 bases). The CDR3 covers 13 residues. Per germline, CDR1 SGHTS and CDR2 YDEGEE. V was shortened by 2 bases and J by 7 bases, with 13 bases between the two germline ends. The CDR3 sequence: CASSFGGAREQYF. The DNA for the CDR3 is TGTGCCAGCAGCTTTGGGGGGGCGAGGGAGCAGTACTTC.

V gene TRBV7-2 combines with J gene TRBJ2-3, with TRBD2 identical over 11 bases. In germline, CDR1 is SGHTA, CDR2 FQGNSA. This CDR3 has 16 amino acids. The trim removed 0 bases at V and 5 bases at J, leaving 4 bases unmatched. CDR3 nucleotide sequence: TGTGCCAGCAGCTTAGCCGGGACTAGCGGACGAGATACGCAGTATTTT. It is translated as CASSLAGTSGRDTQYF.